This entry lists 7 T cell receptor beta chains sequenced from one sample in a study of neoadjuvant nivolumab and ipilimumab in lung cancer. The data were produced by immunoSEQ multiplex PCR, yet TCRdb's version contains in-frame clones alone and is incomplete. The sample holds fewer than 25,000 clones, approximately 82% seen once. The specimen comprised peripheral blood, sampled before neoadjuvant nivolumab, alone or with ipilimumab. The receptors were gathered from an adult with non-small cell lung cancer.

This clone was detected a few times. The chain combines TRBV9 with TRBJ1-4; no firm D call. The CDR3 has 16 amino acids. The germline CDR1 and CDR2 sequences are SGDLS and YYNGEE. Trimming removed 2 bases from V and 0 bases from J, with 11 bases in between. CDR3 bases: TGTGCCAGCAGCGTCCTCGGTGCTGCAACTAATGAAAAACTGTTTTTT. It translates to CASSVLGAATNEKLFF.

The chain is built from TRBV4-2 and TRBJ1-5; D gene unclear. Trimming stripped 0 bases from V and 2 bases from J, with 8 bases between. Germline CDR1 and CDR2: LGHNA and YNFKEQ. This CDR3 comprises 15 residues. DNA of the CDR3: TGTGCCAGCAGCCAAGAGGGTCATGGCAATCAGCCCCAGCATTTT. It yields the protein CASSQEGHGNQPQHF.

In this sample, this clone turned up once. One end of the junction is discordant with germline, which a read error may explain. The rearrangement joins TRBV7-7 to TRBJ1-5; maybe TRBD1 (5 bases). The CDR3 has 16 residues. The germline V gene encodes CDR1 SSHAT and CDR2 FNYEAQ (reference sequence). The CDR3 nucleotides read TGTGCTAGCAGCCTCCCTCCGGGGGTCCCCAATCAGCCCCAGCATTTT. Protein sequence: CASSLPPGVPNQPQHF.

This chain uses TRBV15 with TRBJ1-2, with D possibly TRBD1 on 5 matching bases. V shed 2 bases and J shed 4 bases, with 20 bases lying between them. The CDR3 covers 17 residues. Germline V gene sequence: CDR1 LNHNV, CDR2 YYDKDF (reference sequence). This CDR3 is CATSRTRAAEDPYGYTF. The DNA for the CDR3 is TGTGCCACCAGCAGAACCAGGGCCGCGGAGGACCCCTATGGCTACACCTTC.

V and J are TRBV7-3 and TRBJ2-6; a possible D gene is TRBD2 (5 bases). CDR1 is SGHTA, CDR2 FQGTGA, per germline. The CDR3 covers 17 residues. The ends were cut back, 1 base at V and 2 bases at J, with 12 bases in the middle. The CDR3 DNA is TGTGCCAGCAGCTTAAATGGTATCGGGGCTGGGGCCAACGTCCTGACTTTC. Translating it yields CASSLNGIGAGANVLTF.

A few counts support this clone. V is TRBV27 and J is TRBJ1-2, with a weak D call TRBD1 (5 bases). V lost 6 bases and J lost 2, with 10 bases in between. This CDR3 is built from 13 residues. Germline CDR1 and CDR2: MNHEY and SMNVEV (reference sequence). CDR3: CASSLQANYGYTF. The CDR3 coding sequence is TGTGCCAGCAGCTTACAGGCAAACTATGGCTACACCTTC.

The DNA of the CDR3 is TGCGCCAGCAGCCAAGGAGCGGTGGGCTACGAGCAGTACTTC. Translation: CASSQGAVGYEQYF. The V and J genes are TRBV4-3 and TRBJ2-7, with TRBD2 as a possible D gene (5 bases). The germline V and J ends were trimmed by 1 base and 3 bases, with 10 bases remaining between them. The germline V gene encodes CDR1 LGHNA and CDR2 YSLEER. The CDR3 length is 14 residues.